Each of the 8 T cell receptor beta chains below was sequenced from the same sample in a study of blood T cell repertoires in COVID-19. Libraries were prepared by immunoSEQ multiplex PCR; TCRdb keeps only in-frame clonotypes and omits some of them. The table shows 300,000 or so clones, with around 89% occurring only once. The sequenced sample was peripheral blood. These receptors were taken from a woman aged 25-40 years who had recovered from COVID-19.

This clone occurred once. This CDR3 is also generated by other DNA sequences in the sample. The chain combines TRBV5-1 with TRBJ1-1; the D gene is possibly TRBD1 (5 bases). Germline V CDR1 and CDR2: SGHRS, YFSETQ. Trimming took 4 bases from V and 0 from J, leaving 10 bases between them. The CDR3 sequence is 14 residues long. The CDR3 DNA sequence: TGCGCCAGCAGCCCGGGGGGATTGAACACTGAAGCTTTCTTT. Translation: CASSPGGLNTEAFF.

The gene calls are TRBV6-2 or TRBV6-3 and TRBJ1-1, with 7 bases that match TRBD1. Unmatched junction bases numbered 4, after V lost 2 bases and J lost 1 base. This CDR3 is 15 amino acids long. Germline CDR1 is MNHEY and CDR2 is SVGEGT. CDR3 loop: CASSYGQVGNTEAFF. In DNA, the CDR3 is TGTGCCAGCAGTTACGGACAGGTTGGGAACACTGAAGCTTTCTTT.

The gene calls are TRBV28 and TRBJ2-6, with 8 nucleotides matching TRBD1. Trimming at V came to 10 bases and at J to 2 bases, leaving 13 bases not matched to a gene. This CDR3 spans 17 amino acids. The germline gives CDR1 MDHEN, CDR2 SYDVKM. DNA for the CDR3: TGTGCCACCCTGCCAGGGGGCGCGGTCCCTGGGGCCAACGTCCTGACTTTC. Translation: CATLPGGAVPGANVLTF.

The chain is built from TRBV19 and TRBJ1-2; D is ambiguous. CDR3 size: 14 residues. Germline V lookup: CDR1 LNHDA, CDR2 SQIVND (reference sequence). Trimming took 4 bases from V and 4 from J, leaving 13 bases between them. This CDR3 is CASSTTGLSYGYTF. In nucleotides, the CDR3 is TGTGCCAGTAGTACCACTGGACTGAGCTATGGCTACACCTTC.

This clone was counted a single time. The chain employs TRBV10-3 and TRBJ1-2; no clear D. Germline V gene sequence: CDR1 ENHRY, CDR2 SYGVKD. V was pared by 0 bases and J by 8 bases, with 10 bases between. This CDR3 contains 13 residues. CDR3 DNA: TGTGCCATCAGTGAGTCTAATCCACGGGGCTACACCTTC. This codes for CAISESNPRGYTF.

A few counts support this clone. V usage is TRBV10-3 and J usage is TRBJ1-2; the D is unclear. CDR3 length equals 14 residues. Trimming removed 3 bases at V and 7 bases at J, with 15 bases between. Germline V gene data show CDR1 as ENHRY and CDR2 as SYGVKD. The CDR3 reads CAISDLYLRGGYTF. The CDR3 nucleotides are TGTGCCATCAGTGACCTGTACCTTCGGGGTGGCTACACCTTC.

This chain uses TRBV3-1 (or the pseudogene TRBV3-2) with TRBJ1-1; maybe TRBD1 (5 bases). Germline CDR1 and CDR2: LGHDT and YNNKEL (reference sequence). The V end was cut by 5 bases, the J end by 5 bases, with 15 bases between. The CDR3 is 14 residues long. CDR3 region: CASSGTGGETEAFF. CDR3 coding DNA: TGTGCCAGCAGCGGGACGGGCGGGGAGACTGAAGCTTTCTTT.

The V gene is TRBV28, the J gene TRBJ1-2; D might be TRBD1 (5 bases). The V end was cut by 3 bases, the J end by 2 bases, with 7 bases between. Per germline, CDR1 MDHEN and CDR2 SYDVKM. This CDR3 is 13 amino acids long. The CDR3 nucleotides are TGTGCCAGCAGTTTTGGGGGGAACTATGGCTACACCTTC. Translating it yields CASSFGGNYGYTF.